This passage covers 32 T cell receptor beta chains from one sample sequenced in a study of regulatory T cells in long-lasting Graves disease. Time point indicated: newly diagnosed GD, antithyroid drugs for less than 3 months. Researchers made the TCR library from RNA that was extracted from PBMCs. CDR3 regions were amplified by Arm-PCR using iRepertoire HTBI primers to build TCR beta libraries. TCRdb independently ran MiXCR on the multiplex PCR reads; one entry per CDR3 protein. In the table there are some 370,000 distinct CDR3 sequences, 12% of which are singletons. Separately, the same data were catalogued under a study of T cells in Graves' hyperthyroidism and ophthalmopathy.

The source material was peripheral blood mononuclear cells (PBMCs), sampled at new diagnosis, from a patient treated with antithyroid drugs. These receptors were taken from a woman aged 18 to 35 with Graves disease.

The chain links TRBV20-1 to TRBJ2-1; 9 bases are shared with TRBD2. The CDR3 length is 17 residues. The V gene's germline CDR1 is DFQATT and CDR2 SNEGSKA (reference sequence). CDR3 nucleotide sequence: TGCAGCGCTGTTAGCGGGAGTAGGAGCGTCTCCTACAATGAGCAGTTCTTC. It codes for CSAVSGSRSVSYNEQFF.

V is TRBV9 and J is TRBJ2-4, with D hard to call. CDR3 size: 14 residues. V dropped 4 bases and J dropped 0 bases, with 8 bases sitting between them. Germline V lookup: CDR1 SGDLS, CDR2 YYNGEE. The DNA for the CDR3 is TGTGCCAGCAGCCCTACCAGAGCCAAAAACATTCAGTACTTC. This codes for CASSPTRAKNIQYF.

This clonotype was counted many times. The chain recombines TRBV2 with TRBJ2-7; D is ambiguous. The CDR3 extends over 10 amino acids. Germline V gene data show CDR1 as SNHLY and CDR2 as FYNNEI. Trimming pared 8 bases from V and 7 bases from J, leaving 9 bases between. CDR3 nucleotide sequence: TGTGCCAGCCTCAAGGGAGAGCAGTACGTC. It codes for CASLKGEQYV.

This clonotype was counted many times. This chain connects TRBV13 to TRBJ1-1; no firm D call. The V end lost 6 bases, the J end lost 3 bases, and 17 bases lay between the germline ends. This CDR3 is built from 15 residues. Looked up from germline, CDR1 is PRHDT and CDR2 is FYEKMQ (reference sequence). The CDR3, as DNA: TGTGCCAGCAGTCAAACGGGAGTCGGGGACACTGAAGCTTTCTTT. Its protein is CASSQTGVGDTEAFF.

The V call is TRBV6-9, the J call TRBJ2-4; weak D call: TRBD1 (5 bases). The CDR3 is 15 amino acids. Germline V gene sequence: CDR1 MNHGY, CDR2 SVAAGI. Trimming took off 3 bases at V and 5 bases at J, with 14 bases between the two ends. The CDR3 sequence is CASSYVQGWENIQYF. DNA of the CDR3: TGTGCCAGCAGTTACGTCCAGGGTTGGGAAAACATTCAGTACTTC.

The chain joins TRBV4-1 to TRBJ2-5, with unresolved D. Per the germline V gene, CDR1 is MGHRA and CDR2 is YSYEKL. The length of the CDR3 is 16 residues. The germline V and J ends were trimmed by 0 bases and 2 bases, with 13 bases remaining between them. CDR3 amino acids: CASSQELFGGQETQYF. The CDR3 bases are TGCGCCAGCAGCCAAGAACTGTTCGGCGGACAAGAGACCCAGTACTTC.

Turning to this clonotype: A much more abundant neighbour one base away suggests this may be a read error. The chain couples TRBV27 to TRBJ2-7, with a possible D match to TRBD2 (6 bases). Germline assignment: CDR1 MNHEY and CDR2 SMNVEV (reference sequence). There are 14 residues in the CDR3. V gave up 8 bases and J gave up 4 bases, with 18 bases separating them. The CDR3 DNA follows: TGTGCCAGCGAATTAGAGTGGAGGGATTACGAGCAGTACTTC. Amino acid sequence: CASELEWRDYEQYF.

There are many counts of this clonotype. This chain joins TRBV7-2 and TRBJ1-1, with D maybe TRBD1 (5 bases). This CDR3 region has 12 residues. Per germline, CDR1 SGHTA and CDR2 FQGNSA. Trimming pared 5 bases from V and 9 bases from J, leaving 13 bases between. The CDR3 is CASSPDSLQAFF. The DNA for the CDR3 is TGTGCCAGCAGCCCAGACAGTCTTCAAGCTTTCTTT.

This clonotype was counted only a few times. The genes are TRBV6-1 and TRBJ2-5; D unclear. Germline loops: CDR1 MNHNS, CDR2 SASEGT. The V and J ends lost 7 bases and 5 bases respectively, with 14 bases between them. The CDR3 consists of 13 residues. Here the CDR3 reads CASTLGPSETQYF. DNA for the CDR3: TGTGCCAGCACCCTAGGCCCCTCGGAGACCCAGTACTTC.

Notes on this clonotype: One base away lies a much larger clone, so this may be a sequencing read error. The chain recombines TRBV19 with TRBJ1-5; 7 bases map to TRBD1. This CDR3 region has 12 residues. Germline V gene lookup returns CDR1 LNHDA and CDR2 SQIVND (reference sequence). CDR3 in DNA: TGTGCCAGTACTATCCCGCGACAGGGACTGAATTTT. This gives the protein CASTIPRQGLNF.

In this sample, this clonotype turned up a few times. The genes are TRBV29-1 and TRBJ1-5, with D perhaps TRBD1 (5 bases). Trimming stripped 0 bases from V and 0 bases from J, with 15 bases between. Per the germline V gene, CDR1 is SQVTM and CDR2 is ANQGSEA. The CDR3 has 17 amino acids. The CDR3: CSVEDPEGPYSNQPQHF. CDR3 nucleotide sequence: TGCAGCGTTGAAGACCCGGAGGGACCCTATAGCAATCAGCCCCAGCATTTT.

This clonotype was recorded a few times. The J gene is TRBJ1-3, the V gene TRBV7-2; no reliable D call. CDR3 size: 15 residues. Germline V gives CDR1 SGHTA, CDR2 FQGNSA. Trimming cost V 3 bases and J 3 bases, with 12 bases left between them. The CDR3 reads CASSFGVSRGNTIYF. The DNA for the CDR3 is TGTGCCAGCAGCTTTGGGGTATCGCGTGGAAACACCATATATTTT.

This clonotype was seen ten or more times. J is TRBJ1-1 and V is TRBV27, with a weak D call TRBD1 (6 bases). CDR1 and CDR2 from the germline V gene are MNHEY and SMNVEV (reference sequence). V was pared by 10 bases and J by 3 bases, with 27 bases between. There are 17 residues in the CDR3. This CDR3 is CATHSRGQGIWDTEAFF. The CDR3 bases are TGTGCCACACACTCAAGGGGACAAGGAATTTGGGACACTGAAGCTTTCTTT.

V gene TRBV9 combines with J gene TRBJ1-5, with D perhaps TRBD1 (5 bases). Between the trimmed V and J ends, which lost 1 base and 0 bases, there was a span of 14 bases. Germline lookup yields CDR1 SGDLS and CDR2 YYNGEE. This CDR3 is built from 17 residues. The CDR3 spells CASSVSPGLYSNQPQHF. The CDR3 DNA sequence: TGTGCCAGCAGCGTATCCCCGGGACTATATAGCAATCAGCCCCAGCATTTT.

This clonotype has more than one count but fewer than ten. The chain combines TRBV5-1 with TRBJ2-1; the match to TRBD2 covers 12 bases. The CDR3 runs 16 residues. V gave up 0 bases and J gave up 7 bases; unmatched junction bases: 5. Looked up from germline, CDR1 is SGHRS and CDR2 is YFSETQ. CDR3 protein: CASSLASGGAENEQFF. The CDR3 coding sequence is TGCGCCAGCAGCTTGGCTAGCGGGGGGGCCGAGAATGAGCAGTTCTTC.

The rearrangement uses TRBV20-1 and TRBJ1-2, with 7 bases aligning to TRBD1. V was clipped by 6 bases and J by 10 bases; unmatched bases: 8. The CDR3 loop spans 11 amino acids. Per the germline V gene, CDR1 is DFQATT and CDR2 is SNEGSKA (reference sequence). The CDR3 sequence is CSALDRASYTF. CDR3 nucleotide sequence: TGCAGTGCCCTCGACAGGGCATCCTACACCTTC.

In this sample, this clonotype turned up many times. The chain has TRBV18 and TRBJ2-1; 9 nucleotides match TRBD2. V lost 1 base and J lost 8; bases outside the gene matches: 9. CDR3 length: 16 amino acids. Germline V CDR1 and CDR2: KGHSH, LQKENI. CDR3: CASSPLAGANPHEQFF. CDR3 nucleotide sequence: TGTGCCAGCTCACCACTAGCGGGAGCCAACCCGCATGAGCAGTTCTTC.

V usage is TRBV4-2 and J usage is TRBJ2-3, with 10 bases fitting TRBD1. Unmatched junction bases numbered 7, after V lost 4 bases and J lost 6 bases. CDR1 is LGHNA and CDR2 is YNFKEQ in the germline V gene. The CDR3 length is 15 residues. Here the CDR3 reads CASSRRDRGIDTQYF. CDR3 in DNA: TGTGCCAGCAGCCGCCGGGACAGGGGAATTGATACGCAGTATTTT.

There are many counts of this clonotype. This chain joins TRBV29-1 and TRBJ2-1; 7 bases are shared with TRBD1. This CDR3 is 18 amino acids long. Germline lookup yields CDR1 SQVTM and CDR2 ANQGSEA. Trimming took 1 base from V and 0 from J; bases not matched to a gene: 12. The CDR3 protein is CSVEGGQTQTSSYNEQFF. The CDR3 region has the DNA TGCAGCGTTGAAGGGGGACAGACCCAAACGAGCTCCTACAATGAGCAGTTCTTC.

There are many counts of this clonotype. The chain combines TRBV12-3 or TRBV12-4 with TRBJ2-1, with 7 positions matching TRBD2. The CDR3 is 15 residues long. V lost 7 bases to trimming and J lost 4 bases; unmatched junction nucleotides: 10. CDR3 DNA sequence: TGTGCCAGCACTAAAGAAGCGGGGCCTTACAATGAGCAGTTCTTC. This sequence encodes CASTKEAGPYNEQFF.

Ten or more counts support this clonotype. The genes are TRBV11-2 and TRBJ1-5; D is unclear. The CDR3 has 14 amino acids. The germline CDR1 and CDR2 sequences are SGHAT and FQNNGV. Trimming took off 5 bases at V and 7 bases at J, with 15 bases between the two ends. The CDR3 DNA reads TGTGCCAGCAGCCCCATTGGGGTGGGACAGCCCCAGCATTTT. This translates into CASSPIGVGQPQHF. Full variable domain (remainder filled in from reference TRBV11-2 and TRBJ1-5): EAGVAQSPRYKIIEKRQSVAFWCNPISGHATLYWYQQILGQGPKLLIQFQNNGVVDDSQLPKDRFSAERLKGVDSTLKIQPAKLEDSAVYLCASSPIGVGQPQHFGDGTRLSIL.

This clonotype was picked up many times. The chain has TRBV12-3 or TRBV12-4 and TRBJ2-3; 8 bases are shared with TRBD2. Trimming cost V 4 bases and J 3 bases; bases outside gene matches: 3. The CDR3 extends over 14 amino acids. The CDR3 coding sequence is TGTGCCAGCAGTTCGGCGGGAGGAACAGATACGCAGTATTTT. It yields the protein CASSSAGGTDTQYF.

This clonotype was detected ten times or more. The CDR3 reads CASSLDYTGQNTGELFF. The CDR3 nucleotides are TGTGCCAGCAGCTTAGATTATACAGGGCAAAACACCGGGGAGCTGTTTTTT. The genes are TRBV11-3 and TRBJ2-2, with D perhaps matching TRBD1 (6 bases). The CDR3 sequence is 17 residues long. Germline CDR1 is SGHNT and CDR2 is YENEEA. V lost 0 bases, J lost 2 bases, and 13 bases lay in between.

At least ten counts were recorded for this clonotype. The chain uses TRBV15 and TRBJ2-5; no firm D call. V was cut by 3 bases and J by 2 bases, with 13 bases left in between. The CDR3 is 15 amino acids. Germline V CDR1 and CDR2: LNHNV, YYDKDF (reference sequence). The CDR3 here is CATSSGWVGQETQYF. The CDR3 DNA sequence: TGTGCCACCAGCAGCGGGTGGGTAGGGCAAGAGACCCAGTACTTC.

The chain carries TRBV6-2 or TRBV6-3 and TRBJ2-2, with D unclear. Per germline, CDR1 MNHEY and CDR2 SVGEGT. The CDR3 covers 12 residues. V lost 7 bases, J lost 8 bases, and 11 bases lay in between. In DNA, the CDR3 is TGTGCCAGCACCGGCATGGGGGGGGAGCTGTTTTTT. Protein product: CASTGMGGELFF.

In this sample, this clonotype turned up many times. The rearrangement uses TRBV12-3 or TRBV12-4 and TRBJ2-2; the D is unclear. The CDR3 extends over 11 amino acids. V was clipped by 7 bases and J by 9 bases, with 9 bases between them. CDR3 in DNA: TGTGCCAGCACCCCCTCCCGGGAGCTGTTTTTT. Translating it yields CASTPSRELFF.

This clonotype occurred a few times. The chain employs TRBV7-2 and TRBJ2-7; no clear D gene. The CDR3 consists of 15 residues. V was trimmed by 6 bases and J by 0 bases, leaving 15 bases between them. From germline, CDR1 is SGHTA and CDR2 FQGNSA. The CDR3 loop is CASSFRLGSSYEQYF. CDR3 in DNA: TGTGCCAGCAGTTTCAGACTGGGAAGCTCCTACGAGCAGTACTTC.

CDR3: CASSEGSGGASYFNTYEQYV. In DNA form, the CDR3 reads TGTGCCAGCAGTGAGGGTAGCGGGGGGGCCTCCTACTTCAATACCTACGAGCAGTACGTC. The gene calls are TRBV2 and TRBJ2-7; 11 bases match TRBD2. Germline V gene sequence: CDR1 SNHLY, CDR2 FYNNEI. Trimming at V came to 3 bases and at J to 2 bases, leaving 18 bases not matched to a gene. The CDR3 is 20 residues long.

Comments on this clonotype: A single base separates this from a much larger clone, so it may be a read error. Likely a read error: the CDR3 ends without its conserved phenylalanine or tryptophan. The chain joins TRBV27 to TRBJ2-5; D call uncertain. The CDR3 covers 14 residues. Germline-derived CDR1 and CDR2 are MNHEY and SMNVEV (reference sequence). V was clipped by 0 bases and J by 5 bases, with 10 bases between them. The CDR3 reads CASSLSKSRETQYL. The CDR3, as DNA: TGTGCCAGCAGTTTATCGAAAAGTCGGGAGACCCAGTACCTC.

The CDR3 sequence: CASSKGPPINIQYF. CDR3 nucleotides: TGTGCCAGCAGCAAGGGCCCTCCCATAAACATTCAGTACTTC. The chain employs TRBV5-5 and TRBJ2-4, with no clear D. The CDR3 loop spans 14 amino acids. Germline CDR1 SGHKS, CDR2 YYEKEE (reference sequence). V was clipped by 4 bases and J by 6 bases, with 14 bases between them.

This clonotype was recorded at least ten times. V usage is TRBV30 and J usage is TRBJ2-1; D remains ambiguous. Looked up from germline, CDR1 is GTSNPN and CDR2 is SVGIG (reference sequence). The CDR3 loop spans 13 amino acids. Deletions cut 0 bases from V and 4 bases from J, with 7 bases between. CDR3 nucleotides: TGTGCCTGGAGTGTAGTCGGGTACAATGAGCAGTTCTTC. Translated: CAWSVVGYNEQFF.

This clonotype was counted ten times or more. The chain links TRBV11-2 to TRBJ2-7; D perhaps matches TRBD1 (5 bases). The CDR3 consists of 15 residues. Germline V gives CDR1 SGHAT, CDR2 FQNNGV. Between the trimmed V and J ends, which lost 1 base and 4 bases, there was a span of 14 bases. The CDR3 coding sequence is TGTGCCAGCAGCTTAGTTTCAGGGCCTACTTACGAGCAGTACGTC. Amino acid sequence: CASSLVSGPTYEQYV.